This TCR beta chain was profiled in a study of Ad26.COV2.S vaccination and SARS-CoV-2 variants. Findings of the study overall: Possibly, TCR breadth and depth analyses underestimated total T cell responses. Spike-specific responses of CD8+ and CD4+ T cells were reported to display substantial breadth after vaccination. Those who received vaccine or placebo ended up with similar non-spike TCR breadth.

Clones were read by immunoSEQ multiplex PCR, and TCRdb kept only the in-frame ones, dropping some. This sample has approximately 340,000 clones; around 90% occur once, and the top ten carry under 5%. CDR3 length: 14 residues. V lost 1 base and J lost 0, with 7 bases in between. Germline V CDR1 and CDR2: SGHTS, YDEGEE. A remark on this clone: Its antigen is not known.

The J gene is TRBJ1-2, the V gene TRBV5-8, with no clear D. This TCR derives from a human donor who had recovered from COVID-19. Here the sequenced sample was peripheral blood, taken after recovery from COVID-19. The CDR3 DNA is TGTGCCAGCAGCTTGACTGCACCTAACTATGGCTACACCTTC. Its translation: CASSLTAPNYGYTF.